This T cell receptor beta chain was identified during a study of CD8 T cells in Susac syndrome. On the study more broadly: At blood draw, Susac syndrome patients were therapy-naive, on corticosteroids, or on intravenous immunoglobulin alone.

Negative magnetic isolation gave CD8+ and CD4+ cells; FACS enriched CD8+ TEMRA. There are 15 residues in the CDR3. The junction had 9 bases not matched to a gene; V was cut back by 6 bases and J by 6 bases. Germline CDR1 MNHEY, CDR2 SVGAGI. RNA was extracted with the RNeasy kit, and a quantity of about 0.45 to 1 ug was reverse transcribed using random hexamers. TCRdb passed the immunoSEQ multiplex PCR reads through MiXCR, listing each CDR3 protein once. The table lists some 110,000 distinct CDR3 sequences, under 96% of them singletons, with roughly 0.13% in the top ten. The specimen sequenced was CD4+ T cells from PBMCs. The sequence came from a human donor with Susac syndrome. V and J are TRBV6-5 and TRBJ2-3; 10 bases fit TRBD1. CDR3 bases: TGTGCCAGCAGACCTCCCGGGACAGGGGTCGATACGCAGTATTTT. Amino acids: CASRPPGTGVDTQYF.